These T cell receptor beta chains were read from a single sample in a study of control samples from healthy donors and cancer patients. Sequencing used immunoSEQ multiplex PCR; TCRdb keeps in-frame clones, though not all of them. Of about 100,000 clones detected, roughly 87% appear once; the ten largest clones hold approximately 20%. Sequencing was performed on blood. These receptors were taken from a woman aged 45-65 years in good health. Both conserved end residues are trimmed from each CDR3. A D gene is named only where the DNA matches it firmly. Clone size is given for some rows only: seen once, a few or many times, or a class if the clone is expanded.

d_gene: TRBD1; j_gene: TRBJ2-5; v_gene: TRBV29-1; abundance: -; CDR3aa: SGEKGGQGRETQY
d_gene: TRBD2; j_gene: TRBJ2-3; v_gene: TRBV2; abundance: -; CDR3aa: ASSARGYTDTQY
d_gene: -; j_gene: TRBJ2-5; v_gene: TRBV12-3/TRBV12-4; abundance: -; CDR3aa: ASSPVSKETQY
d_gene: TRBD1; j_gene: TRBJ2-1; v_gene: TRBV27; abundance: -; CDR3aa: ASSPIRLRDSHNEQF
d_gene: -; j_gene: TRBJ1-1; v_gene: TRBV20-1; abundance: -; CDR3aa: SASTFQGRTEAF
d_gene: -; j_gene: TRBJ1-4; v_gene: TRBV6-5; abundance: -; CDR3aa: ASSQKIREKLF
d_gene: TRBD2; j_gene: TRBJ2-5; v_gene: TRBV6-6; abundance: -; CDR3aa: ASSRAGGQETQY
d_gene: -; j_gene: TRBJ1-1; v_gene: TRBV6-5; abundance: once; CDR3aa: ASSRVRNTEAF
d_gene: -; j_gene: TRBJ2-3; v_gene: TRBV6-6; abundance: -; CDR3aa: ASRGRTADTQY
d_gene: TRBD2; j_gene: TRBJ2-1; v_gene: TRBV6-6; abundance: -; CDR3aa: ASSTGTSGRNEQF
d_gene: -; j_gene: TRBJ1-2; v_gene: TRBV18; abundance: -; CDR3aa: ASSPRPDVGQLSPYGYT
d_gene: -; j_gene: TRBJ2-3; v_gene: TRBV19; abundance: -; CDR3aa: ASRVGGTDTQY
d_gene: -; j_gene: TRBJ1-4; v_gene: TRBV7-6; abundance: -; CDR3aa: ASSFRGTNEKLF
d_gene: TRBD1; j_gene: TRBJ1-3; v_gene: TRBV12-5; abundance: -; CDR3aa: ASGYQGAPLRSGNTIY
d_gene: TRBD1; j_gene: TRBJ2-7; v_gene: TRBV5-1; abundance: -; CDR3aa: ASSRGQGYEQY